This T cell receptor beta chain came from a study of blood T cells in healthy people across ages. For the second PCR, which ran for roughly 6 to 12 cycles, a sample-barcoded 5' primer and a J-beta primer mix were used. Each TCR beta cDNA got a 12-nucleotide random molecular identifier. TCRdb passed the 5' RACE reads through MiXCR, listing each CDR3 protein once. The repertoire holds about 280,000 distinct CDR3 sequences, with 27% as singletons. J lost 4 bases, V lost 6 bases, and 11 bases had no gene match. Germline values: CDR1 MDHEN, CDR2 SYDVKM. The CDR3 extends over 15 amino acids. This clonotype was counted between two and nine times.

The sequence derives from a woman in her 70s in good health. This sequence joins TRBV28 and TRBJ2-7; TRBD2 matches at 8 bases. The sequencing sample was made of blood. The chain's CDR3 is CASSLPGTRRYEQYF. As DNA, the CDR3 is TGTGCCAGCAGCTTGCCCGGGACTAGGCGATACGAGCAGTACTTC.